This T cell receptor beta chain was obtained from a study of T-cell memory formation after mild COVID-19. Across the study: TCR clusters were mostly confined to one donor each.

Germline values: CDR1 SGHRS, CDR2 YFSETQ. V was clipped by 9 bases and J by 8 bases, with 24 bases between them. The CDR3 is made up of 15 amino acids. TCRdb used MiXCR to reprocess the 5' RACE reads, holding one entry per CDR3 protein. The sample contains about 340,000 distinct CDR3 sequences, roughly 15% of which appear only once. This receptor was identified in a man aged 18 to 29 who had mild COVID-19 (a few samples of this study predate the infection). Cell type and time point are not known. The specimen was PBMCs or a T cell subset sorted from them (not recorded which). This rearrangement joins TRBV5-1 to TRBJ2-1, with a tentative D call TRBD2 (5 bases). Here the CDR3 DNA reads TGCGCCACCTCTGACGGCCCTAGCAGACGGGATGAGCAGTTCTTC. This translates into CATSDGPSRRDEQFF. The full variable domain, its missing parts supplied by reference TRBV5-1 and TRBJ2-1, is KAGVTQTPRYLIKTRGQQVTLSCSPISGHRSVSWYQQTPGQGLQFLFEYFSETQRNKGNFPGRFSGRQFSNSRSEMNVSTLELGDSALYLCATSDGPSRRDEQFFGPGTRLTVL.